A selection of T cell receptor beta chains follows, all from one sample in a study of cytomegalovirus exposure and HLA in healthy donors. Using immunoSEQ multiplex PCR, the repertoire was profiled, and TCRdb retains in-frame clones only, with some absent. The sample lists about 150,000 clones, approximately 80% occurring once. Sequencing was done on a sample of PBMCs. The source of these receptors is a man aged 45-65 years in good health and CMV-seropositive. CDR3s include the opening cysteine and the closing phenylalanine or tryptophan.

>TRBV21-1
CASSKAQGNTEAFF
>TRBV7-9
CASSTTGTGGRPSVHEQYF
>TRBV10-3
CAISEFAGLPYEQYF
>TRBV29-1
CSVLDQGFNQPQHF
>TRBV2
CASSPRDSSGNNEQFF
>TRBV9
CASSVSRGGLSDTQYF
>TRBV25-1
CASSERGSGKFQYF
>TRBV10-2
CASSDGGVEKTQYF
>TRBV20-1
CSAGQPQHF
>TRBV30
CAWIAGQGRNSPLHF
>TRBV7-8
CASSQGPTPLNTEAFF
>TRBV6-1
CASSDPPEIEAFF
>TRBV6-6
CASSGVQGTEAFF
>TRBV15
CATSLREGNTGELFF
>TRBV5-4
CASSKSTGELFF
>TRBV9
CASSVAGTGTPYNEQFF
>TRBV7-9
CANHRPTNTDTQYF
>TRBV2
CATQRGSGNTIYF
>TRBV2
CARREVFGSAYNEQFF
>TRBV4-2
CASSQGGQNYGYTF
>TRBV27
CASSPGQGPTEAFF
>TRBV27
CASSLVGGANDYTF
>TRBV6-5
CASSSSGVGTDTQYF
>TRBV5-1
CASSSPPLPGLRTYGYTF
>TRBV28
CASSFLGAGDYNSPLHF
>TRBV7-6
CASSLVGATYEQYF
>TRBV29-1
CSARTGGRQGYTF
>TRBV29-1
CSVSTGAQETQYF
>TRBV7-9
CASSLAIAGHEAFF
>TRBV6-5
CASSRGQGTGGYTF
>TRBV5-1
CASSFSGATDTQYF
>TRBV12-5
CASATGLNTGELFF
>TRBV10-1
CASSEGGTGRNTGELFF
>TRBV18
CASLPGLDSNEQFF
>TRBV29-1
CSVGGGTGDTEAFF
>TRBV25-1
CASTPSGNTEAFF
>TRBV7-9
CASSLGLISTDTQYF
>TRBV11-3
CASSSRGQGMNTEAFF
>TRBV6-4
CASSPPWGGPLLF
>TRBV20-1
CSARGSYEQYF
>TRBV11-2
CASSPRTGGLYGYTF
>TRBV6-1
CASREAAYSNQPQHF
>TRBV5-6
CASNLRGAPGYTF
>TRBV5-1
CASSLETSGNYNEQFF
>TRBV2
CASQDRQNTEAFF
>TRBV19
CASSIGQAYNEQFF
>TRBV7-3
CASSLAGNTGELFF
>TRBV10-1
CASSEDRAGNEQFF
>TRBV5-1
CASSLSLGTGGKNEQFF
>TRBV10-3
CAISEPDRPEYEQYF
>TRBV6-5
CASSSTVTGELFF
>TRBV5-4
CASSPRNTYEQYF
>TRBV5-1
CASSLGLAGGYNEQFF
>TRBV27
CASKGAGFEKLFF
>TRBV11-2
CASSLVDSGGKYEQYF
>TRBV10-3
CAISESGAGATELFF
>TRBV6-6
CASSLGPKVAQHF